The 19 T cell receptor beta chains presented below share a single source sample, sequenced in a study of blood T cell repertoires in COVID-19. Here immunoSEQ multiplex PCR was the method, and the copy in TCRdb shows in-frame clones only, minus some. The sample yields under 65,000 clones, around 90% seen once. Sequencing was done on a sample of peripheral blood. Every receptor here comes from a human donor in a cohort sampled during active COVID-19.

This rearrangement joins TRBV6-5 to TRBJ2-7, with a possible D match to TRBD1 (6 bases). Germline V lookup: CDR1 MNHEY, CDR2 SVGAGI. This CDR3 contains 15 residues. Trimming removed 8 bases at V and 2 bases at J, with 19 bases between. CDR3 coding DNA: TGTGCCAGCCACTCAAACAGGGATCTTCCCTACGAGCAGTACTTC. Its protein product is CASHSNRDLPYEQYF.

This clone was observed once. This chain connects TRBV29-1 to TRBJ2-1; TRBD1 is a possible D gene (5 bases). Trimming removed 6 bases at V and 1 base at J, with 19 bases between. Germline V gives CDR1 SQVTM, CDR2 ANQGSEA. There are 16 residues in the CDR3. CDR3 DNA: TGCAGCGTCCCCGGGTTGGGGCAGGGTTCCTACAATGAGCAGTTCTTC. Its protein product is CSVPGLGQGSYNEQFF.

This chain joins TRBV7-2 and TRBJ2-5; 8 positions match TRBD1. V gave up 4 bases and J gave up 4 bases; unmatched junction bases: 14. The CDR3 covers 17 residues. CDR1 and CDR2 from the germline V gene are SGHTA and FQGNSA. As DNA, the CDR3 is TGTGCCAGCAGCTCACGACAGGGGATGAACCGCCTAGAGACCCAGTACTTC. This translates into CASSSRQGMNRLETQYF.

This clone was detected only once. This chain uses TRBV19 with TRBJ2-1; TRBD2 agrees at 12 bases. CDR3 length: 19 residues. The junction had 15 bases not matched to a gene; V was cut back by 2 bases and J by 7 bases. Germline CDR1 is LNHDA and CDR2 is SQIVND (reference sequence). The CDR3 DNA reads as TGTGCCAGTAGTATATTAGGGGAGGGGGCTAGCGGGAGGGCAAATGAGCAGTTCTTC. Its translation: CASSILGEGASGRANEQFF.

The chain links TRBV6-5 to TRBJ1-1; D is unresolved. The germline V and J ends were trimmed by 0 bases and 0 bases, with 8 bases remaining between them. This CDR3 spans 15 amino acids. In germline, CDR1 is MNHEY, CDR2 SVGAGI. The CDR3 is CASSYSISVNTEAFF. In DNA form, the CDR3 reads TGTGCCAGCAGTTACTCGATCTCGGTGAACACTGAAGCTTTCTTT.

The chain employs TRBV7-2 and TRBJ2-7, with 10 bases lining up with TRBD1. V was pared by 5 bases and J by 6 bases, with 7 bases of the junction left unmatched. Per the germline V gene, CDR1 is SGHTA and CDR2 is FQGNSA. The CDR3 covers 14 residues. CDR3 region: CASSRDRGLIEQYF. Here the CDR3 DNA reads TGTGCCAGCAGCCGCGACAGGGGGCTTATCGAGCAGTACTTC.

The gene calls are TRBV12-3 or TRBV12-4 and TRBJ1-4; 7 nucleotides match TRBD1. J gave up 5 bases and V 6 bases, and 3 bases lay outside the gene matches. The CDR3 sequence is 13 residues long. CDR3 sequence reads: CASSKGQNEKLFF. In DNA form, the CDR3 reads TGTGCCAGCAGCAAGGGACAGAATGAAAAACTGTTTTTT.

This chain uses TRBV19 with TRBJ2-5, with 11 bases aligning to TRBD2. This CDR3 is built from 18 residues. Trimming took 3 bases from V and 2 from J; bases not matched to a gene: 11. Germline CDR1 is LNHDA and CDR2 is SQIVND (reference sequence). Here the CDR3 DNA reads TGTGCCAGTAGTATTGGATGGCTAGCGGGAGGAAAACAAGAGACCCAGTACTTC. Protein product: CASSIGWLAGGKQETQYF.

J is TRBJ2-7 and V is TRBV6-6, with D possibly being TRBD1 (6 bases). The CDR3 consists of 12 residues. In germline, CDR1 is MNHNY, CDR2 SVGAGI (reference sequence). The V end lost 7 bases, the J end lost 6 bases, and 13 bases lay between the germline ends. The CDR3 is CASTRDNAEQYF. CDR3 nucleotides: TGTGCCAGCACTCGGGACAACGCCGAGCAGTACTTC.

For the CDR3, the DNA is TGTGCCAGCAGCTTAGCGGGGACTAGCGGGAGAGGGGAGACCCAGTACTTC. Protein product: CASSLAGTSGRGETQYF. The chain combines TRBV7-9 with TRBJ2-5; TRBD2 aligns across 14 bases. Germline V lookup: CDR1 SEHNR, CDR2 FQNEAQ (reference sequence). J lost 5 bases, V lost 0 bases, and 5 bases had no gene match. The CDR3 loop spans 17 amino acids.

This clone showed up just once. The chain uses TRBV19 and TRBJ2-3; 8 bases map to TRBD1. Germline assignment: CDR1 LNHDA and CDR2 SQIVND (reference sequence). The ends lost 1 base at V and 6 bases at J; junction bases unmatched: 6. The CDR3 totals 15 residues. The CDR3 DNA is TGTGCCAGTAGTATAGGGGGACAGGCCTATGATACGCAGTATTTT. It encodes CASSIGGQAYDTQYF.

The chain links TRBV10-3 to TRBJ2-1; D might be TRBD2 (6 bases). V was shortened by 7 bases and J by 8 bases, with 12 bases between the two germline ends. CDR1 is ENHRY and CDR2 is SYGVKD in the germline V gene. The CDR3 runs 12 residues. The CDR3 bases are TGTGCCATCAAGAACGGGAGAGATGAGCAGTTCTTC. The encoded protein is CAIKNGRDEQFF.

The CDR3 reads CASSQNPRGGQETQYF. CDR3 DNA: TGTGCCAGCAGCCAAAACCCCCGGGGGGGGCAAGAGACCCAGTACTTC. This chain joins TRBV3-1 (or the pseudogene TRBV3-2) and TRBJ2-5; 8 bases fit TRBD2. V shed 2 bases and J 2 bases; nucleotides not matched to a gene: 7. This CDR3 has 16 amino acids. From germline, CDR1 is LGHDT and CDR2 YNNKEL (reference sequence).

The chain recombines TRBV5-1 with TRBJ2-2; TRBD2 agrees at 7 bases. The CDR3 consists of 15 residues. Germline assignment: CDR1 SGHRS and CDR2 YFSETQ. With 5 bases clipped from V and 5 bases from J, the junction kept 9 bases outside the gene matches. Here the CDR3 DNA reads TGCGCCAGCAGGGTGATCGGGAGGCGAACCGGGGAGCTGTTTTTT. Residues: CASRVIGRRTGELFF. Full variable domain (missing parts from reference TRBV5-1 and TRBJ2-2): KAGVTQTPRYLIKTRGQQVTLSCSPISGHRSVSWYQQTPGQGLQFLFEYFSETQRNKGNFPGRFSGRQFSNSRSEMNVSTLELGDSALYLCASRVIGRRTGELFFGEGSRLTVL.

The CDR3 protein is CASSPWGGNTEAFF. CDR3 bases: TGTGCCAGCAGCCCCTGGGGGGGTAACACTGAAGCTTTCTTT. This chain uses TRBV7-2 with TRBJ1-1; TRBD1 might be the D (5 bases). Trimming removed 5 bases at V and 2 bases at J, with 12 bases between. The CDR3 consists of 14 residues. Germline lookup yields CDR1 SGHTA and CDR2 FQGNSA.

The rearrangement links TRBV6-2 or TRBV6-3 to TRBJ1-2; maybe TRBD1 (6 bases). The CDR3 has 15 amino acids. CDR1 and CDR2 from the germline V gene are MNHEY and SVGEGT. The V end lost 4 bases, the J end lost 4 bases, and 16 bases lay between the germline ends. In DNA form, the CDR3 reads TGTGCCAGCAGTTCGATCGACAGGTTCCCCTATGGCTACACCTTC. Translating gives CASSSIDRFPYGYTF.

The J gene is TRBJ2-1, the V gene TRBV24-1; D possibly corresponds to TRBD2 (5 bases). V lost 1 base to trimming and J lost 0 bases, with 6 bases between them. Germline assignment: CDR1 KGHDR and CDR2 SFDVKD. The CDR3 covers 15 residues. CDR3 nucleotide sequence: TGTGCCACCAGTGATTTAGAGGGCTCCTACAATGAGCAGTTCTTC. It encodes CATSDLEGSYNEQFF.

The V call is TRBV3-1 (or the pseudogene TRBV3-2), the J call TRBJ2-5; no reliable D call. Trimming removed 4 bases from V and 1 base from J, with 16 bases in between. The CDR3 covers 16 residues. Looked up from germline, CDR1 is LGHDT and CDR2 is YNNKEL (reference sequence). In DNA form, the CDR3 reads TGTGCCAGCAGCCTATCACAGCTACAGTTCCAAGAGACCCAGTACTTC. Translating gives CASSLSQLQFQETQYF.

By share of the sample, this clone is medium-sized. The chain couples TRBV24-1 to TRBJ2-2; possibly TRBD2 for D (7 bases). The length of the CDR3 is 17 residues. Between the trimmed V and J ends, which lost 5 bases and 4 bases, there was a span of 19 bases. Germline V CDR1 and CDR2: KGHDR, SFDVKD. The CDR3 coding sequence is TGTGCCACCAGTGCGGCGGTCGGGGGGCGATTCACCGGGGAGCTGTTTTTT. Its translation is CATSAAVGGRFTGELFF.